This T cell receptor (beta chain) was identified in a study of pediatric ulcerative colitis. Each sample received Survey-level depth of up to 500,000 reads. Produced via immunoSEQ multiplex PCR; TCRdb's table is partial and in-frame only. The sample records tens of thousands of clones, about three quarters being singletons. In this sample, this clone turned up a few times. Its antigen is as yet unknown. V shed 3 bases and J 3 bases; nucleotides not matched to a gene: 5. The CDR3 is made up of 15 amino acids. Germline loops: CDR1 LNHDA, CDR2 SQIVND (reference sequence). Colonoscopy and blood draw happened at the same time. Study observations and caveats: In rectum, acute severe colitis had expanded clones and less diversity.

Sequenced material: blood. The TCR originated in a boy aged 5-17 years with moderate ulcerative colitis. The chain combines TRBV19 with TRBJ2-7; 10 bases are a match to TRBD1. The CDR3: CASSIVGQGNYEQYF. CDR3 DNA sequence: TGTGCCAGTAGTATCGTGGGACAGGGGAACTACGAGCAGTACTTC. Looking up the rest from reference TRBV19 and TRBJ2-7 gives the full variable domain: DGGITQSPKYLFRKEGQNVTLSCEQNLNHDAMYWYRQDPGQGLRLIYYSQIVNDFQKGDIAEGYSVSREKKESFPLTVTSAQKNPTAFYLCASSIVGQGNYEQYFGPGTRLTVT.